This TCR beta chain was profiled in a study of blood T cell repertoires in COVID-19. Across the study: The United States, Italy and Spain provided the acute and convalescent COVID-19 samples. PBMCs, B-cell-depleted T cells, or T cells were the source of the cDNA or gDNA that made up the material.

Original processing notes: Amplification with reference gene primers provided the estimates of nucleated cell counts. Data came from immunoSEQ multiplex PCR; TCRdb stores just in-frame clones and leaves some out. V, J and clone size derive from that table, while D and trimming were established from the DNA sequence. The sample lists approximately 270,000 clones, under 90% occurring once. With 5 bases clipped from V and 4 bases from J, the junction kept 12 bases outside the gene matches. Germline CDR1 reads SGHTA; CDR2 reads FQGTGA. The CDR3 extends over 17 amino acids. The TCR sequence derives from a man in his fifties with acute or convalescent COVID-19. The sample taken for sequencing was peripheral blood. The chain employs TRBV7-3 and TRBJ1-3; 9 bases map to TRBD1. The CDR3 bases are TGTGCCAGCAGCCCAACCGGGACAGGGATCTCCGGAAACACCATATATTTT. It is translated as CASSPTGTGISGNTIYF.